This T cell receptor (beta chain) derives from a study of technical replicates of blood from a few donors (dated by TCRdb to 2015 to 2018). The CDR3 spans 14 residues, from the cysteine through the phenylalanine. Solely the CDR3 DNA is kept, with 42 bases framed from the first base. For this chain, trimming is 7 bases at the V end and 2 bases at the J end, and the number of junction bases without a gene match is 9. CDR1 and CDR2 are read off the germline V gene (reference sequence) as GTSNPN and SVGIG. For this clone: The target of this receptor is not known. Qualities for individual bases were not recorded, and no much larger clone is one base off.

Receptor amplification or capture employed the immunoSEQ multiplex PCR assay. TCRdb took this table from immuneACCESS and kept in-frame rearrangements with V and J called. Such tables lack part of the clones; where checked against another copy, unresolved V genes explain under half of the gap, and the rest is unexplained. The sample profile shows around 68,000 clones; 95% to 98% of them were found once. More than 0.25% of the sample is in the top ten clones. The sequence was collected from a human donor in good health. The specimen was T cells isolated from PBMCs. The chain employs TRBV30 and TRBJ2-5, with 8 bases matching TRBD2. The CDR3 region has the sequence CASTTSGSQETQYF. The DNA sequence is given as TGTGCCTCCACAACTAGCGGATCACAAGAGACCCAGTACTTC.